These T cell receptor beta chains were read from a single sample in a study of T cells in Graves' hyperthyroidism and ophthalmopathy. TCRdb independently ran MiXCR on the multiplex PCR reads; one entry per CDR3 protein. The data hold around 450,000 distinct CDR3 sequences, with approximately 14% observed a single time. Source material: blood. These receptors came from a woman in her late teens or twenties with Graves' hyperthyroidism. Both conserved end residues are part of each CDR3.

J gene: TRBJ2-5
V gene: TRBV3-1
CDR3 protein: CASSQGSGEQETQYF

J gene: TRBJ2-2
V gene: TRBV7-7
CDR3 protein: CASSSRTQNTGELFF

J gene: TRBJ2-1
V gene: TRBV5-1
CDR3 protein: CASRTRDRGGNEQFF

J gene: TRBJ2-5
V gene: TRBV5-1
CDR3 protein: CASSFGHREETQYF

J gene: TRBJ1-4
V gene: TRBV7-9
CDR3 protein: CASSSRGLGEKLFF

J gene: TRBJ2-3
V gene: TRBV5-1
CDR3 protein: CASSQEGMSTDTQYF

J gene: TRBJ1-1
V gene: TRBV11-2
CDR3 protein: CASSHPWRQNTEAFF

J gene: TRBJ1-2
V gene: TRBV19
CDR3 protein: CASSISARDDGYTF

J gene: TRBJ2-2
V gene: TRBV5-5
CDR3 protein: CASSLVMASNTGELFF

J gene: TRBJ2-5
V gene: TRBV9
CDR3 protein: CASNYDGATQETQYF